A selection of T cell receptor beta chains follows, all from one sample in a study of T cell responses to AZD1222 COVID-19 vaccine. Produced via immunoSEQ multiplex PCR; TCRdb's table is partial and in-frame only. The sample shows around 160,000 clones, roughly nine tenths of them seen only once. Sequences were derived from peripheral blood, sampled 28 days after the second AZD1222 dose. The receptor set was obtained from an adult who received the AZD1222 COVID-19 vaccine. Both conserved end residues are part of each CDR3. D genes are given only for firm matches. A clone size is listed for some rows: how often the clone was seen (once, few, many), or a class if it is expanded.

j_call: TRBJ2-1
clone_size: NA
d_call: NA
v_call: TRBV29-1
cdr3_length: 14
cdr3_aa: CSVEGMGSVGEQFF
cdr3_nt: TGCAGCGTTGAAGGGATGGGGTCTGTAGGTGAGCAGTTCTTC

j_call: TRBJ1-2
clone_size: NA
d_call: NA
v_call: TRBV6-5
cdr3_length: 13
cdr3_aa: CASSYSGTYGYTF
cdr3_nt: TGTGCCAGCAGTTATTCTGGTACCTATGGCTACACCTTC

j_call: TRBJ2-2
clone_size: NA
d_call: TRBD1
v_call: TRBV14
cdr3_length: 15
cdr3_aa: CASSWDREDTGELFF
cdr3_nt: TGTGCCAGCAGCTGGGACAGGGAGGACACCGGGGAGCTGTTTTTT

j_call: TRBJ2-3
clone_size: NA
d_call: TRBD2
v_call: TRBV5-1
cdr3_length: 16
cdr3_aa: CASSPQLAGGTDTQYF
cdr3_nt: TGCGCCAGCAGCCCGCAACTAGCGGGGGGCACAGATACGCAGTATTTT

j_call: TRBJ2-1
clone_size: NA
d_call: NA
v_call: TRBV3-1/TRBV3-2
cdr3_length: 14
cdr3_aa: CASSPVSSYNEQFF
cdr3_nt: TGTGCCAGCAGCCCAGTCAGCTCCTACAATGAGCAGTTCTTC

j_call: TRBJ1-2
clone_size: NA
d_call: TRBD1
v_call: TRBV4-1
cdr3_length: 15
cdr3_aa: CASSRGQGAGDGYTF
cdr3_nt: TGCGCCAGCAGCCGAGGACAGGGGGCAGGGGATGGCTACACCTTC

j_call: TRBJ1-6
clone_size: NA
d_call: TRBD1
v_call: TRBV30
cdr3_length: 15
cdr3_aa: CASNPGTGWGSPLHF
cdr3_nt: TGTGCCTCCAACCCCGGGACAGGGTGGGGTTCACCCCTCCACTTT

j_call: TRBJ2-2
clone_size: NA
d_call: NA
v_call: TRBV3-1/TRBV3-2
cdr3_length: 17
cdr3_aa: CASSQVGGGLKMWELFF
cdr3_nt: TGTGCCAGCAGCCAAGTTGGCGGGGGCCTAAAGATGTGGGAGCTGTTTTTT

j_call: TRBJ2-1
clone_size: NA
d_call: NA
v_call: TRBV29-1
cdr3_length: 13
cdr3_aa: CSVVVPTYNEQFF
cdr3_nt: TGCAGCGTGGTAGTCCCAACTTACAATGAGCAGTTCTTC

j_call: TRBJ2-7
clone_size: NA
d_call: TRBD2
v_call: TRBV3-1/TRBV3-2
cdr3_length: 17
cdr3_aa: CASSQEGTSGSPREQYF
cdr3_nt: TGTGCCAGCAGCCAAGAAGGGACTAGCGGGAGCCCCCGCGAGCAGTACTTC

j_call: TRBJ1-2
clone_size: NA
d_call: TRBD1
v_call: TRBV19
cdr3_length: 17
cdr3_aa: CASSIDLETGRNYGYTF
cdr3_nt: TGTGCCAGTAGTATAGATCTCGAGACAGGGAGAAACTATGGCTACACCTTC

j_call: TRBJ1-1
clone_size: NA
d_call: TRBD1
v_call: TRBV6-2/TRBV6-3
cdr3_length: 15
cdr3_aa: CASSSQGAENTEAFF
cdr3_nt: TGTGCCAGCAGTTCCCAGGGGGCGGAGAACACTGAAGCTTTCTTT

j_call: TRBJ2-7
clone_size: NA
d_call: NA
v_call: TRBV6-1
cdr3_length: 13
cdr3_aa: CASSETRQYEQYF
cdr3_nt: TGTGCCAGCAGTGAGACTAGACAGTACGAGCAGTACTTC

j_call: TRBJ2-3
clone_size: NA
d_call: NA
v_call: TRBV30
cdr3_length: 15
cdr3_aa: CACSPGMASTDTQYF
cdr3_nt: TGTGCCTGCAGTCCTGGGATGGCGAGCACAGATACGCAGTATTTT

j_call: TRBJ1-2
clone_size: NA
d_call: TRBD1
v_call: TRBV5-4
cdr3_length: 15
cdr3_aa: CASSFLDRGSYGYTF
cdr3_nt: TGTGCCAGCAGCTTTTTGGACAGGGGATCTTATGGCTACACCTTC

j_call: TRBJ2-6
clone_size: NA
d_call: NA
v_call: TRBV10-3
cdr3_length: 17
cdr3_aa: CAISEGSGSSGANVLTF
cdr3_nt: TGTGCCATCAGTGAAGGGTCGGGGAGCTCTGGGGCCAACGTCCTGACTTTC

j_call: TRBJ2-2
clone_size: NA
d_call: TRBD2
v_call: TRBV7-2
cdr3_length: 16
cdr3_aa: CASSTPRGGVVGELFF
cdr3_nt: TGTGCCAGCAGCACCCCGCGGGGGGGAGTCGTCGGGGAGCTGTTTTTT

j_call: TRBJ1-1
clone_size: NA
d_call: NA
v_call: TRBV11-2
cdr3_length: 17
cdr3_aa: CASSLESSTSWDTEAFF
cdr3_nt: TGTGCCAGCAGCTTAGAGTCCTCAACCTCGTGGGACACTGAAGCTTTCTTT

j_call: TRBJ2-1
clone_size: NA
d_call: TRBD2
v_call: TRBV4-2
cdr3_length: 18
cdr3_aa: CASSQDGAAGEGYNEQFF
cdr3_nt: TGTGCCAGCAGCCAAGATGGTGCGGCGGGAGAAGGCTACAATGAGCAGTTCTTC

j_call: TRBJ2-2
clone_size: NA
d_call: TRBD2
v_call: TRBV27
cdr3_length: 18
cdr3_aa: CASSPPSLAGEGTGELFF
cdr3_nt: TGTGCCAGCAGTCCTCCTTCCCTAGCGGGAGAGGGCACCGGGGAGCTGTTTTTT

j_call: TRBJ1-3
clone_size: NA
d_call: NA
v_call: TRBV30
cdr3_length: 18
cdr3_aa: CAWSRPGAFLGSGNTIYF
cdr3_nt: TGTGCCTGGAGTAGGCCAGGGGCTTTTTTGGGCTCGGGAAACACCATATATTTT

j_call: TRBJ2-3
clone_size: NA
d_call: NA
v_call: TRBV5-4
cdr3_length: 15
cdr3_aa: CASSFFAGAGDTQYF
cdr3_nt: TGTGCCAGCAGCTTTTTCGCGGGGGCGGGCGATACGCAGTATTTT

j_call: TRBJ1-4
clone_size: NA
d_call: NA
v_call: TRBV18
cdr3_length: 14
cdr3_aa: CASSLSATNEKLFF
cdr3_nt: TGTGCCAGCTCACTCAGTGCAACTAATGAAAAACTGTTTTTT

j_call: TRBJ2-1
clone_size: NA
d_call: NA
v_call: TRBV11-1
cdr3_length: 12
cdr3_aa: CASSLATDEQFF
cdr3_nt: TGTGCCAGCAGCTTGGCTACGGATGAGCAGTTCTTC

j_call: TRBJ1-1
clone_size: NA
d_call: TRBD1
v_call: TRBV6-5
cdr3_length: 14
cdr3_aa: CASRPRTGGTEAFF
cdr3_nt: TGTGCCAGCAGACCCCGGACAGGGGGCACTGAAGCTTTCTTT

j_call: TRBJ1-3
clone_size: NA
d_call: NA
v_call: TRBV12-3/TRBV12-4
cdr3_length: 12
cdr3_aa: CASSPRMTVLDF
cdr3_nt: TGTGCCAGCAGCCCCCGGATGACGGTGCTGGATTTT

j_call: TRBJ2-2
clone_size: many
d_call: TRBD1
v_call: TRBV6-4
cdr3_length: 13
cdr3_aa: CATGQDGTGELFF
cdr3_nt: TGTGCCACCGGACAGGACGGCACCGGGGAGCTGTTTTTT

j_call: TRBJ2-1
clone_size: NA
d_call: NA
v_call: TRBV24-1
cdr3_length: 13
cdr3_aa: CATRLSRGNEQFF
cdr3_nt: TGTGCCACCCGATTGAGTCGGGGGAATGAGCAGTTCTTC

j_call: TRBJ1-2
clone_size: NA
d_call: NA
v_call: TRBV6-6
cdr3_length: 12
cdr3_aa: CASNHPGFRSTF
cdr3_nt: TGTGCCAGCAACCACCCAGGGTTCCGGAGCACCTTC

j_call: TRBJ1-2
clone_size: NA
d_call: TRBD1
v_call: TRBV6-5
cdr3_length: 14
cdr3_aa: CASSWDRENYGYTF
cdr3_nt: TGTGCCAGCAGCTGGGACAGAGAAAACTATGGCTACACCTTC

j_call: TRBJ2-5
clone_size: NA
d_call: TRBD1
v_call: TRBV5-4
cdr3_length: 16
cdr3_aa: CASSLGGQGGRETQYF
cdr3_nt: TGTGCCAGCAGCTTGGGGGGACAGGGTGGAAGGGAGACCCAGTACTTC

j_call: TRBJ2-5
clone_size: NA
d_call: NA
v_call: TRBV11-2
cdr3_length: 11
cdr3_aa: CASRTLETQYF
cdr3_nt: TGTGCCAGCAGAACTCTTGAGACCCAGTACTTC

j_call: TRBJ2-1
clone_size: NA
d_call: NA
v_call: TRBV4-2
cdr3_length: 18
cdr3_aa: CASSQDREERAPRNEQFF
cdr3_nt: TGTGCCAGCAGCCAAGATCGCGAGGAGCGGGCCCCCAGGAATGAGCAGTTCTTC

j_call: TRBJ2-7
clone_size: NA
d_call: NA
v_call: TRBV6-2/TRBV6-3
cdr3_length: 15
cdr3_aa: CASSSRLGHRNEQYF
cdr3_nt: TGTGCCAGCAGTTCGCGATTGGGCCACCGGAACGAGCAGTACTTC

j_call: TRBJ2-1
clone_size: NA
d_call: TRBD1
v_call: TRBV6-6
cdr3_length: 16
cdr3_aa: CASSYRGQGAEGEQFF
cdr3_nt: TGTGCCAGCAGTTACAGGGGACAGGGGGCTGAAGGTGAGCAGTTCTTC

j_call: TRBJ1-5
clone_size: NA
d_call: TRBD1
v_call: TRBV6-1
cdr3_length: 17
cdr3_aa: CASSESLDREGNQPQHF
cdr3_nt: TGTGCCAGCAGTGAATCCCTCGACAGGGAAGGCAATCAGCCCCAGCATTTT

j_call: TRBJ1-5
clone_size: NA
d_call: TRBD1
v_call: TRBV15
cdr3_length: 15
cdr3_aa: CATSSGGGEGQPQHF
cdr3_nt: TGTGCCACCAGTTCAGGGGGCGGGGAAGGCCAGCCCCAGCATTTT